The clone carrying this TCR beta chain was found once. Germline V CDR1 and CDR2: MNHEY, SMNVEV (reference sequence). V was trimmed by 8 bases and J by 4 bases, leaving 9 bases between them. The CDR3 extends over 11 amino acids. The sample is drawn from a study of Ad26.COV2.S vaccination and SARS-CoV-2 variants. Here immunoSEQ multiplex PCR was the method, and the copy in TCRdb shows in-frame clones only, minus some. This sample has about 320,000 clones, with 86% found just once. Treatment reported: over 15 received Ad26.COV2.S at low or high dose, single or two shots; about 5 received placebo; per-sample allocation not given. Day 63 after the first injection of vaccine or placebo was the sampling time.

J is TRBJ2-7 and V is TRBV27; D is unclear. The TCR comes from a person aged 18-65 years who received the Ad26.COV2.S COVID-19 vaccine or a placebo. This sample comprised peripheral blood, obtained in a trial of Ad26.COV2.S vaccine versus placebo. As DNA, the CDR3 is TGTGCCAGCCGTTCAAGGTACGAGCAGTACTTC. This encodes CASRSRYEQYF.